A selection of T cell receptor beta chains follows, all from one sample in a study of OX40 agonist ivuxolimab in advanced cancers. Sequencing used immunoSEQ multiplex PCR; TCRdb keeps in-frame clones, though not all of them. The profile shows about 80,000 clones, 85% to 95% of them singletons. Sequenced material: CD4+ or CD8+ T cells sorted from blood, taken in a trial of the OX40 agonist ivuxolimab. The receptors shown here come from an adult with an advanced solid tumor such as melanoma, head and neck, liver or kidney cancer. CDR3s include the opening cysteine and the closing phenylalanine or tryptophan. The D gene is left open where the match is weak. Clone size is given for some rows only: seen once, a few or many times, or a class if the clone is expanded.

j_call clone_size d_call v_call cdr3_aa cdr3_nt
TRBJ2-5 NA TRBD2 TRBV30 CAWSAAGAEETQYF TGTGCCTGGAGTGCGGCGGGAGCGGAAGAGACCCAGTACTTC
TRBJ2-5 few NA TRBV6-6 CASSSRQTQYF TGTGCCAGCAGCTCCCGGCAGACCCAGTACTTC
TRBJ2-3 NA NA TRBV7-2 CASSLGGGNTDTQYF TGTGCCAGCAGCTTAGGAGGGGGAAACACAGATACGCAGTATTTT
TRBJ2-5 NA TRBD1 TRBV30 CAWSGGQNQETQYF TGTGCCTGGAGTGGGGGACAGAACCAAGAGACCCAGTACTTC
TRBJ2-7 NA TRBD2 TRBV14 CASSQSLAGVDEQYF TGTGCCAGCAGCCAATCACTAGCGGGGGTCGACGAGCAGTACTTC
TRBJ2-6 NA NA TRBV11-1 CASSPTDRANVLTF TGTGCCAGCAGCCCTACGGACAGGGCCAACGTCCTGACTTTC
TRBJ2-3 once NA TRBV5-1 CASSANPSSTDTQYF TGCGCCAGCAGCGCAAACCCTTCTAGCACAGATACGCAGTATTTT
TRBJ1-5 NA TRBD1 TRBV28 CASSLPSTTGGQPQHF TGTGCCAGCAGTTTACCGTCTACGACAGGGGGCCAGCCCCAGCATTTT
TRBJ2-5 NA NA TRBV18 CASSLPRGPQETQYF TGTGCCAGCTCCCTCCCGAGGGGCCCCCAAGAGACCCAGTACTTC
TRBJ2-1 NA TRBD2 TRBV11-3 CASSSGTNYNEQFF TGTGCCAGCAGCTCAGGGACTAACTACAATGAGCAGTTCTTC
TRBJ1-5 NA NA TRBV10-3 CAISKGPAGNQPQHF TGTGCCATCAGTAAGGGCCCGGCTGGCAATCAGCCCCAGCATTTT
TRBJ2-7 NA NA TRBV5-1 CASSLFTAGEQYF TGCGCCAGCAGCTTGTTTACAGCCGGGGAGCAGTACTTC
TRBJ1-4 NA NA TRBV5-6 CASSFWSGANEKLFF TGTGCCAGCAGCTTTTGGTCAGGGGCTAATGAAAAACTGTTTTTT
TRBJ1-6 few NA TRBV5-1 CASSLDLNNSPLHF TGCGCCAGCAGCTTGGACCTAAATAATTCACCCCTCCACTTT
TRBJ2-7 NA NA TRBV25-1 CASGLPTSYEQYF TGTGCCAGCGGACTACCTACCTCGTACGAGCAGTACTTC
TRBJ1-6 NA TRBD1 TRBV6-4 CASRPTGVSYNSPLHF TGTGCCAGCAGGCCGACAGGGGTGTCCTATAATTCACCCCTCCACTTT
TRBJ2-2 NA NA TRBV4-3 CASSQVWRENTGELFF TGCGCCAGCAGCCAAGTCTGGCGGGAGAACACCGGGGAGCTGTTTTTT
TRBJ2-1 NA NA TRBV9 CASSPMIYNEQFF TGTGCCAGCAGCCCAATGATATACAATGAGCAGTTCTTC
TRBJ2-7 NA TRBD1 TRBV18 CASSNGQASSYEQYF TGTGCCAGCTCAAATGGACAGGCCTCCTCCTACGAGCAGTACTTC
TRBJ2-5 NA NA TRBV5-1 CASNRDSQETQYF TGCGCCAGCAACCGGGACTCCCAAGAGACCCAGTACTTC
TRBJ1-4 NA TRBD1 TRBV10-3 CAISESKQGTNEKLFF TGTGCCATCAGTGAGTCGAAACAGGGGACTAATGAAAAACTGTTTTTT
TRBJ1-6 NA NA TRBV7-9 CASSLTGYNSPLHF TGTGCCAGCAGCTTAACTGGGTATAATTCACCCCTCCACTTT
TRBJ2-5 NA NA TRBV7-8 CASSAVDKETQYF TGTGCCAGCAGCGCAGTAGACAAAGAGACCCAGTACTTC
TRBJ2-5 NA NA TRBV5-4 CASRAGQETQYF TGTGCCAGCAGGGCGGGGCAAGAGACCCAGTACTTC
TRBJ1-2 NA NA TRBV10-3 CAISESGASYTF TGTGCCATCAGTGAGTCGGGGGCTAGCTACACCTTC
TRBJ1-2 once NA TRBV4-3 CASSQESGSFNYGYTF TGCGCCAGCAGCCAGGAGTCCGGGAGCTTTAACTATGGCTACACCTTC
TRBJ1-2 once TRBD1 TRBV19 CASSVGQGTNYGYTF TGTGCCAGTAGTGTCGGACAGGGCACTAACTATGGCTACACCTTC
TRBJ2-1 NA TRBD2 TRBV10-2 CASSDFMVAGFYEQFF TGCGCCAGCAGTGATTTTATGGTAGCGGGGTTCTATGAGCAGTTCTTC